This TCR beta chain appears in the sequencing data of a study of shared clonotypes between healthy human individuals. Study-wide findings and caveats: Despite large depth, sorted-subset datasets appeared incompletely sequenced.

Splitting of each subset's genomic DNA was done evenly across several immunoSEQ plates. Repertoires were generated with immunoSEQ multiplex PCR, while TCRdb's copy carries only in-frame clones and drops some. Of just over 2,000,000 clones in the sample, 85% to 95% were seen once. This CDR3 comprises 14 residues. Comment on this clone: The target antigen is unknown.

Sequenced material: naive CD4+ T cells sorted from blood. Subset specified: CD45RA+ positively selected. The TCR originated in a man between 18 and 29 years old in good health. The chain has TRBV12-1 and TRBJ2-7; whether TRBD2, the table's D call, matches the DNA was not checked. TRBV12-1 represents a pseudogene. CDR3 DNA sequence: TGTGCCAGCAGCTCCGGGACTCAAACCTACGAGCAGTACTTC. Protein product: CASSSGTQTYEQYF.